This T cell receptor (beta chain) is drawn from a study of blood T cell repertoires in COVID-19. About the study: PBMCs, B-cell-depleted T cells, or T cells were the source of the cDNA or gDNA that made up the material.

CDR3 size: 17 residues. V lost 5 bases and J lost 8; bases outside the gene matches: 18. In germline, CDR1 is GTSNPN, CDR2 SVGIG (reference sequence). Across about two dozen US areas, participants ranged in age from roughly 18 to 95 years. Categorization into cohorts depended on clinical history that participants reported. Original methodology: Estimates of nucleated cell counts were drawn from the amplification of reference gene primers. The table came from immunoSEQ multiplex PCR; TCRdb's copy has only in-frame clones and leaves some out. V, J and clone size were drawn from that table, and D and trimming were deduced from the DNA. Of about 140,000 clones in the sample, around 82% were seen once.

Sequencing was carried out using PBMCs or T cells enriched from blood (not recorded which). V gene TRBV30 combines with J gene TRBJ1-4; 9 bases align to TRBD1. This receptor was taken from a middle-aged man with acute COVID-19. This CDR3 reads CAWRPPFHRGLREKLFF. CDR3 in DNA: TGTGCCTGGCGCCCTCCCTTTCACAGGGGGCTGAGGGAAAAACTGTTTTTT.